What follows describes a single T cell receptor beta chain. This clone's antigen is unknown. The sample holds no much larger clone one base away, and base qualities are not on file. The germline V gene gives CDR1 as SGHDT and CDR2 as YYEEEE. The CDR3 numbers 14 residues from cysteine through phenylalanine. Solely the CDR3 DNA is kept, with 42 bases framed from the first base. Here V drops 0 bases and J drops 3 bases, and the junction holds 3 bases not matched to any gene. This sample was included in a study of OX40 agonist ivuxolimab in advanced cancers. A note on the overall study: Ivuxolimab, which targeted the costimulatory receptor OX40 (CD134), was an agonistic, fully human IgG2 monoclonal antibody. In the dose-escalation cohort, around four fifths of patients were male, and the mean age was roughly 60 years, with a range of about 23 to 90. The point of sequencing TCRbeta in the periphery was to test whether ivuxolimab changed TCR sequence diversity and drove clonal T-cell expansion. Among the approximately 54 dose-escalation patients, around 19 had hepatocellular carcinoma, roughly 15 melanoma, 9 renal cell carcinoma and 9 head and neck cancer. Patients were allowed to have had prior anti-PD-1, anti-PD-L1 or anti-CTLA-4 therapy, and around 40% of the dose-escalation patients had previously received checkpoint inhibitors. Intravenous ivuxolimab was administered to patients every 2 weeks at six dose levels: 0.01, 0.1, 0.3, 1.5, 3 and 10 mg/kg. Partial responses occurred in three dose-escalation patients: two with cutaneous melanoma and one with hepatocellular carcinoma. The monotherapy dose-escalation portion (N of about 52 patients) of the phase I ivuxolimab trial is reported in the paper. Summary of the overall study and its limitations: Clonal expansion of both CD4+ and CD8+ blood T cells was observed from baseline to week 6 at doses 0.1 to 3.0 mg/kg. In the 0.1-3.0 mg/kg groups, partial responders had among the lowest normalized peripheral clonal expansion, particularly in CD8+ T cells. Low levels of normalized T-cell clonal expansion were also shown by some nonresponding patients. Antigen specificity was not determined for the clonally expanded peripheral T cells. After ivuxolimab, CD8+ T cells had more expanded clones than CD4+ T cells on average.

Patients with autoimmune disease history or receiving systemic immunosuppression were excluded from the trial. Peripheral blood for TCR sequencing was collected from all dose cohorts at baseline, on cycle 4 day 1, and on cycle 7 day 1. Samples came from an open-label, multicenter, first-in-human phase I dose-escalation trial of ivuxolimab. Adults with locally advanced or metastatic melanoma, renal cell, hepatocellular, or head and neck squamous cell carcinoma were enrolled in the trial. Before TCR sequencing, CD4+ T cells and CD8+ T cells from peripheral blood were sorted into separate populations. Genomic DNA was extracted from sorted cells for sequencing of the TCRbeta CDR3 region. TCRbeta CDR3 regions were sequenced using the immunoSEQ Assay. TCRdb limited this immuneACCESS table to in-frame rearrangements with V and J called. A share of clones is missing; checked studies link under half to unresolved V genes, and the rest is unexplained. For this sample there are about 58,000 clones; roughly nine tenths appear just once. Roughly 0.77% of the sample rests with the top ten.

The sample in question was CD4+ or CD8+ T cells sorted from blood, obtained in a trial of the OX40 agonist ivuxolimab. This chain is built from TRBV5-6 and TRBJ2-7, with TRBD1 matching 7 junction bases. The origin of this receptor is an adult with an advanced solid tumor such as melanoma, head and neck, liver or kidney cancer. The base sequence is TGTGCCAGCAGCTTGGTGGGGACAGTCTACGAGCAGTACTTC. Its translation reads: CASSLVGTVYEQYF.